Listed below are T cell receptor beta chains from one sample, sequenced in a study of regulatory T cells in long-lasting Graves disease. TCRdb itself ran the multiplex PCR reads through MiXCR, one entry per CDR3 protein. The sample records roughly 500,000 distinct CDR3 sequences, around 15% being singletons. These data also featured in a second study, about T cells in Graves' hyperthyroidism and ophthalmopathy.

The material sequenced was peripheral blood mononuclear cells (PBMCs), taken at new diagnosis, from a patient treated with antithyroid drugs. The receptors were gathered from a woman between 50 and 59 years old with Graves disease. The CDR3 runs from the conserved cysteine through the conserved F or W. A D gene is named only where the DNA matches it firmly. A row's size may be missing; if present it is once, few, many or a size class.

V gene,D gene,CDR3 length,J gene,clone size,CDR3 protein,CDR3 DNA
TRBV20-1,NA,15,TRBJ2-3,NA,CSASPSARSTDTQYF,TGCAGTGCTAGTCCCTCGGCGAGAAGCACAGATACGCAGTATTTT
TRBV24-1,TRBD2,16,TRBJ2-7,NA,CATSDFSERETYEQYF,TGTGCCACCAGTGATTTTTCCGAGCGGGAGACGTACGAGCAGTACTTC
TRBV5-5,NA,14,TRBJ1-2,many,CASSVDGQNYGYTF,TGTGCCAGCAGCGTGGACGGTCAAAACTATGGCTACACCTTC
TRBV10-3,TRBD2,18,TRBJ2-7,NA,CAISRGTSGRMIAYEQYF,TGTGCCATCAGTAGAGGGACTAGCGGGAGGATGATTGCGTACGAGCAGTACTTC
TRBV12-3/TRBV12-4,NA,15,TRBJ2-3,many,CASSPRAHRGDTQYF,TGTGCCAGCAGTCCTCGGGCCCACCGGGGGGATACGCAGTATTTT
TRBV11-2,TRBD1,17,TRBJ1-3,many,CASSSETGLDSGNTIYF,TGTGCCAGCAGCTCCGAGACAGGGTTAGACTCTGGAAACACCATATATTTT
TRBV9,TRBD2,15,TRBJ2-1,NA,CASSVGLAGLNEQFF,TGTGCCAGCAGCGTAGGGCTAGCGGGATTAAATGAGCAGTTCTTC
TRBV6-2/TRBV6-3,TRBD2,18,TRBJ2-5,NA,CASSYSGLAGGYGETQYF,TGTGCCAGCAGTTACTCGGGACTAGCGGGAGGGTATGGAGAGACCCAGTACTTC
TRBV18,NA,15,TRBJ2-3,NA,CASSPPDPTTDTQYF,TGTGCCAGCTCACCACCTGACCCGACCACAGATACGCAGTATTTT
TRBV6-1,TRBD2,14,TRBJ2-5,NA,CASSAAGGGETQYF,TGTGCCAGCAGTGCCGCGGGGGGCGGAGAGACCCAGTACTTC
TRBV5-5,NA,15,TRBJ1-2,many,CASSTRTAEIGGYTF,TGTGCCAGCAGCACCAGGACGGCCGAGATCGGTGGCTACACCTTC
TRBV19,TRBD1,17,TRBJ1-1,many,CASSIGLTGAVNTEAFF,TGTGCCAGTAGTATAGGTCTAACAGGGGCTGTGAACACTGAAGCTTTCTTT
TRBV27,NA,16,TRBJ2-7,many,CASSLNRDTIFYEQYF,TGTGCCAGCAGTTTAAACCGGGACACCATCTTCTACGAGCAGTACTTC
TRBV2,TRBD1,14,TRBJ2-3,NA,CASTEGTGADTQYF,TGTGCCAGCACTGAAGGGACAGGGGCAGATACGCAGTATTTT
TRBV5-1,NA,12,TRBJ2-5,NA,CASTGSQETQYF,TGCGCCAGCACGGGCAGCCAAGAGACCCAGTACTTC
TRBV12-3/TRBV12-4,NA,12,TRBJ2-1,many,CASSLALAEQFF,TGTGCCAGCAGTTTAGCGCTAGCGGAGCAGTTCTTC
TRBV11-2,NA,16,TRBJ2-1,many,CASSLVTPPSYNEQFF,TGTGCCAGCAGCTTAGTCACCCCTCCCTCCTACAATGAGCAGTTCTTC
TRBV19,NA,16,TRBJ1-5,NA,CASSIRGVGIFRPQHF,TGTGCCAGTAGTATCCGGGGGGTCGGGATTTTTCGGCCCCAGCATTTT
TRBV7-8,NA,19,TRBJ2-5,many,CASSLGRPRAGPRQETQYF,TGTGCCAGCAGCTTAGGGCGGCCACGGGCAGGACCACGGCAAGAGACCCAGTACTTC
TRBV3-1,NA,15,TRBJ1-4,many,CASSQPGHGLIELFF,TGTGCCAGCAGCCAACCGGGACACGGGCTTATTGAACTGTTTTTT
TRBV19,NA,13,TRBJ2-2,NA,CASSPHETGELFF,TGTGCCAGTAGCCCCCATGAAACCGGGGAGCTGTTTTTT
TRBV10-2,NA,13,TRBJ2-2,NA,CASHSGNTGELFF,TGCGCCAGCCATAGCGGTAACACCGGGGAGCTGTTTTTT
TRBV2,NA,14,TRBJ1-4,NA,CASSVRGEAEKLFF,TGTGCCAGCAGTGTACGGGGGGAGGCTGAAAAACTGTTTTTT
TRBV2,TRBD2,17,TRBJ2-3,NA,CASSDAGTSGSTDTQYF,TGTGCCAGCAGTGATGCCGGGACTAGTGGGAGCACAGATACGCAGTATTTT
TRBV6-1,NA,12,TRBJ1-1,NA,CACKKANTEAFF,TGTGCCTGCAAGAAGGCCAACACTGAAGCTTTCTTT
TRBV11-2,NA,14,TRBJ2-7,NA,CASSLGHEGYEQYF,TGTGCCAGCAGCCTGGGACACGAGGGATACGAGCAGTACTTC
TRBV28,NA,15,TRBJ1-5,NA,CASSPTRGSNQPQHF,TGTGCCAGCAGCCCAACCCGGGGGAGCAATCAGCCCCAGCATTTT
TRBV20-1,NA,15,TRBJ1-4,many,CSARPVTTTNEKLFF,TGCAGTGCTAGACCGGTGACCACAACTAATGAAAAACTGTTTTTT
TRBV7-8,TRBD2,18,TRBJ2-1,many,CASSPPGTSEHSYNEQFF,TGTGCCAGCAGCCCGCCCGGGACTAGCGAACACTCCTACAATGAGCAGTTCTTC
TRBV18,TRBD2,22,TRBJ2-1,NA,CASSPLKGAGAAYRGSYNEQFF,TGTGCCAGCTCACCACTGAAGGGAGCGGGAGCCGCTTACCGAGGGTCCTACAATGAGCAGTTCTTC
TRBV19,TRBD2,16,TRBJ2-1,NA,CASTPWLGEGYNEQFF,TGTGCCAGTACCCCATGGTTGGGGGAGGGCTACAATGAGCAGTTCTTC
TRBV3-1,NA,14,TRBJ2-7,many,CASSQNPAPGEQYF,TGTGCCAGCAGCCAAAACCCCGCGCCGGGGGAGCAGTACTTC
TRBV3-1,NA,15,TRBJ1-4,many,CASSRSGESDEKLFF,TGTGCCAGCAGCCGGTCTGGGGAGTCGGATGAAAAACTGTTTTTT
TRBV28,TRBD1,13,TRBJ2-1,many,CASRGQVVNEQFF,TGTGCCAGCAGGGGACAGGTGGTTAATGAGCAGTTCTTC
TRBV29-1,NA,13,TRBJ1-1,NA,CSVAGPVDTEAFF,TGCAGCGTTGCAGGGCCCGTGGACACTGAAGCTTTCTTT
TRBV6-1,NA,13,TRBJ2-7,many,CASSKGERYEQYF,TGTGCCAGCAGTAAGGGGGAGAGATACGAGCAGTACTTC
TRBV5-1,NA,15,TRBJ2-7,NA,CASSPGQLSGGEQYF,TGCGCCAGCAGCCCAGGACAGCTAAGTGGGGGAGAGCAGTACTTC
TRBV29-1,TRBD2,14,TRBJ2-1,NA,CSVEDQLAGDEQFF,TGCAGCGTTGAAGACCAACTAGCGGGAGATGAGCAGTTCTTC
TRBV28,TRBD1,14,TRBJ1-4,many,CASSLQGAGEKLFF,TGTGCCAGCAGTTTACAGGGGGCCGGTGAAAAACTGTTTTTT
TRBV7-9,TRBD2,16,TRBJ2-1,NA,CASSFVAGAKYNEQFF,TGTGCCAGCAGCTTCGTAGCGGGAGCCAAATACAATGAGCAGTTCTTC
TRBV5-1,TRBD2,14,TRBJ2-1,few,CASIGTSGSGEQFF,TGCGCCAGCATCGGGACTAGCGGGAGTGGTGAGCAGTTCTTC
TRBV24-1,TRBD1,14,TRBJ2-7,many,CATSDPGQGYEQYF,TGTGCCACCAGTGACCCGGGACAGGGCTACGAGCAGTACTTC
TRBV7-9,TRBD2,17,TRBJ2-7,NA,CASSPTLTAGGPWEQYF,TGTGCCAGCAGCCCCACTCTCACAGCGGGAGGGCCTTGGGAGCAGTACTTC